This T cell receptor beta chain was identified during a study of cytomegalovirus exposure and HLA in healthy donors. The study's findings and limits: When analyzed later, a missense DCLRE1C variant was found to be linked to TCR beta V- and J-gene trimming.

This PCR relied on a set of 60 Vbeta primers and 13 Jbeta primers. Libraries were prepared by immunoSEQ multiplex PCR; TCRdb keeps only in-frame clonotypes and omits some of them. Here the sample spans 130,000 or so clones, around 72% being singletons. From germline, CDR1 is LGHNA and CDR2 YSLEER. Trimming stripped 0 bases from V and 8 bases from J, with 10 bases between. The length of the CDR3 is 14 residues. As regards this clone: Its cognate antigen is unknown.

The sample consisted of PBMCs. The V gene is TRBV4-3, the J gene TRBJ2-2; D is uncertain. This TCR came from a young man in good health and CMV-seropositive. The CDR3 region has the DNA TGCGCCAGCAGCCAAGATCCAGTTGCTGGGGAGCTGTTTTTT. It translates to CASSQDPVAGELFF.